This record concerns one T cell receptor (beta chain) sequence. Its binding antigen is unknown. The input lacks base qualities; no much larger clone sits a single base away. The entry originates in a study of blood T cell repertoires in COVID-19 (dated by TCRdb to the early 2020s). Notes on the research overall: The collaborator samples originated in the United States, Italy and Spain and spanned the acute and convalescent phases of COVID-19. Nearly every sample came with metadata listing a de-identified subject ID, COVID-19 status, age in years and sex. The material from the prospective study consisted of cDNA or gDNA derived from T cells, B-cell-depleted T cells, or PBMCs. The repertoires were released in a freely available public database intended as a resource for research on the immune response to SARS-CoV-2. The samples were drawn from the first 160 participants of the ongoing ImmuneRACE study and from more than 1,000 subjects provided by 6 global collaborators. Deeply sampled blood TCRbeta repertoires from subjects exposed to, actively infected with, or recovered from COVID-19 were included in the dataset. HLA class I and class II types, where available, came from metadata supplied by the sample provider rather than from assay-based typing. Broader findings and caveats from the paper: The quantity of clinical and demographic metadata differed by source and by participant and was supplied without curation.

Trimming at the junction amounts to 5 bases on V and 7 bases on J, and the germline ends lie 9 bases apart. Sequences LGHDT (CDR1) and YNNKEL (CDR2) are obtained from the germline V gene (reference sequence). The CDR3 measures 12 amino acids from cysteine to phenylalanine. Only the CDR3 portion is preserved as DNA: 36 bases, with reading frame beginning at the first base. TCRbeta CDR3 regions were amplified from genomic DNA using the immunoSEQ Assay, a bias-controlled multiplex PCR. The authors processed their data as follows. The number of nucleated cells in each sample was estimated from the amplification of reference gene primers within the assay. To quantify the absolute abundance of each unique TCRbeta CDR3 rearrangement, sequence reads were collapsed and filtered. Productive Simpson clonality was computed per sample as the square root of Simpson's diversity index over productive rearrangements. Held by TCRdb, this immuneACCESS table contains in-frame sequences only and omits some clones. Under half of the omission traces to an unresolved V gene where checked; the cause of the rest is unknown. D and trimming come from the DNA, and the V and J calls and clone size come from that table. Recorded for this sample are 310,000 or so clones; 83% of them occurred a single time. The ten biggest clones cover 1% to 1.5% of the sample.

Each collaborating institution followed its own protocols to collect whole blood in K2EDTA tubes. For TCRbeta analysis, collaborators shipped samples in one of three forms: frozen whole blood, isolated PBMCs, or DNA extracted from either of those sample types. The sequence joins TRBV3-1 (or the pseudogene TRBV3-2) to TRBJ1-5; no D gene can be assigned with confidence. Specimen: peripheral blood. The origin of this receptor is a woman aged 45-59 years with acute or convalescent COVID-19. For the CDR3, the sequence is CASSDGGQPQHF. The nucleotides are TGTGCCAGCAGCGACGGAGGGCAGCCCCAGCATTTT.